What follows are 32 T cell receptor beta chains derived from one specimen sequenced in a study of blood T cell repertoires in COVID-19 (TCRdb year 2020). Libraries were made using the immunoSEQ multiplex PCR assay. Not all clones reach the TCRdb copy of this immuneACCESS table, which keeps in-frame sequences only. Checked studies attribute under half of the gap to unresolved V genes and leave the rest unexplained. Counted in this sample were a few hundred thousand clones; roughly 86% of them appeared once. The biggest ten clones account for 0.65% to 0.9% of the sample. The sequencing sample was made of peripheral blood. These receptors were taken from a woman aged 25 to 39 with acute or convalescent COVID-19.

This clone was picked up a small number of times. The chain carries TRBV27 and TRBJ2-7, with 7 bases lining up with TRBD2. CDR3 length: 14 amino acids. The germline gives CDR1 MNHEY, CDR2 SMNVEV (reference sequence). V lost 3 bases, J lost 2 bases, and 4 bases stayed unmatched. The CDR3 nucleotides read TGTGCCAGCAGTTTTTCCGGGACTACCTACGAGCAGTACTTC. Its translation is CASSFSGTTYEQYF.

The CDR3 is CASSSRPKAGTGELFF. The DNA for the CDR3 is TGTGCCAGCAGTTCCCGACCAAAGGCGGGCACCGGGGAGCTGTTTTTT. The chain has TRBV6-5 and TRBJ2-2, with D possibly matching TRBD2 (5 bases). The ends were cut back, 4 bases at V and 4 bases at J, with 16 bases in the middle. This CDR3 region has 16 residues. The V gene's germline CDR1 is MNHEY and CDR2 SVGAGI.

The chain employs TRBV5-1 and TRBJ2-7; 7 bases are a match to TRBD2. CDR1 and CDR2 from the germline V gene are SGHRS and YFSETQ. After removal of 5 bases from V and 0 bases from J, the junction contained 8 bases not matched to a gene. The CDR3 extends over 15 amino acids. CDR3 residues: CASRTTSSNSYEQYF. CDR3 DNA: TGCGCCAGCAGGACGACTAGCAGTAACTCCTACGAGCAGTACTTC.

The gene calls are TRBV24-1 and TRBJ2-7; the D gene is possibly TRBD2 (5 bases). CDR3 length equals 13 residues. The germline CDR1 and CDR2 sequences are KGHDR and SFDVKD. V was pared by 5 bases and J by 2 bases, with 9 bases between. The chain's CDR3 is CATSAGVPYEQYF. DNA of the CDR3: TGTGCCACCAGTGCCGGGGTCCCCTACGAGCAGTACTTC.

This chain joins TRBV27 and TRBJ2-5; TRBD1 matches at 8 bases. The germline CDR1 and CDR2 sequences are MNHEY and SMNVEV (reference sequence). This CDR3 contains 16 residues. The junction had 11 bases not matched to a gene; V was cut back by 3 bases and J by 5 bases. CDR3 sequence reads: CASSFGQGALGETQYF. In DNA form, the CDR3 reads TGTGCCAGCAGTTTCGGGCAGGGGGCGCTAGGGGAGACCCAGTACTTC.

The chain uses TRBV5-8 and TRBJ2-1, with 9 positions matching TRBD1. There are 15 residues in the CDR3. Germline CDR1 and CDR2: SGHTS and YDEGEE. The junction had 5 bases not matched to a gene; V was cut back by 1 base and J by 6 bases. The CDR3 sequence: CASSLWGQGPNEQFF. The DNA of the CDR3 is TGTGCCAGCAGCTTGTGGGGACAGGGACCCAATGAGCAGTTCTTC.

The chain links TRBV4-1 to TRBJ2-2; 8 nucleotides align to TRBD1. The length of the CDR3 is 15 residues. J was trimmed by 6 bases and V by 10 bases; bases with no gene match: 13. Germline values: CDR1 MGHRA, CDR2 YSYEKL. For the CDR3, the DNA is TGCGCCACCGCCGAGGCGGACAGGGTTTCCGGGGAGCTGTTTTTT. This gives the protein CATAEADRVSGELFF.

This rearrangement joins TRBV7-3 to TRBJ2-2; 11 bases line up with TRBD2. The germline V gene has CDR1 SGHTA and CDR2 FQGTGA. V lost 0 bases and J lost 5; bases outside the gene matches: 2. CDR3 length: 16 amino acids. CDR3 sequence reads: CASSLTLAGGTGELFF. Written as DNA, the CDR3 is TGTGCCAGCAGCTTAACTCTAGCGGGAGGTACCGGGGAGCTGTTTTTT.

This chain joins TRBV19 and TRBJ2-7; the D gene is possibly TRBD1 (6 bases). This CDR3 is 14 amino acids long. Trimming cost V 4 bases and J 1 base, with 11 bases left between them. Per germline, CDR1 LNHDA and CDR2 SQIVND (reference sequence). The CDR3 coding sequence is TGTGCCAGTAGTAGGACAGTTATATCCTACGAGCAGTACTTC. Residues: CASSRTVISYEQYF.

As to this clone: The junction and the germline gene differ at one end; a read error may be behind it. The chain links TRBV3-1 (or the pseudogene TRBV3-2) to TRBJ2-1, with D perhaps matching TRBD2 (6 bases). This CDR3 contains 15 residues. Per the germline V gene, CDR1 is LGHDT and CDR2 is YNNKEL (reference sequence). The CDR3 reads CASSEDFRAGLEQFF. The DNA for the CDR3 is TGTGCCAGCAGCGAAGATTTCCGCGCGGGACTGGAGCAGTTCTTC.

The V call is TRBV5-4, the J call TRBJ1-1; maybe TRBD1 (6 bases). Germline V lookup: CDR1 SGHNT, CDR2 YYREEE (reference sequence). The length of the CDR3 is 13 residues. Trimming cost V 0 bases and J 4 bases, with 7 bases left between them. Written as DNA, the CDR3 is TGTGCCAGCAGCTTGGCAGGGGCCACTGAAGCTTTCTTT. This gives the protein CASSLAGATEAFF.

The chain links TRBV5-1 to TRBJ2-7; D is possibly TRBD2 (6 bases). CDR1 SGHRS and CDR2 YFSETQ come from the germline V gene. This CDR3 spans 14 amino acids. Trimming shortened V by 4 bases and J by 4 bases, and 15 bases separated the two germline ends. CDR3 DNA sequence: TGCGCCAGCAGCCCGGTAGGTAGCGGTTACGAGCAGTACTTC. Protein sequence: CASSPVGSGYEQYF. Together with reference TRBV5-1 and TRBJ2-7, the CDR3 gives the full variable domain: KAGVTQTPRYLIKTRGQQVTLSCSPISGHRSVSWYQQTPGQGLQFLFEYFSETQRNKGNFPGRFSGRQFSNSRSEMNVSTLELGDSALYLCASSPVGSGYEQYFGPGTRLTVT.

The chain couples TRBV6-4 to TRBJ2-2; 7 nucleotides agree with TRBD1. V shed 0 bases and J 4 bases; nucleotides not matched to a gene: 2. The CDR3 loop spans 15 amino acids. The germline CDR1 and CDR2 sequences are MRHNA and SNTAGT. CDR3 protein: CASSDSGGITGELFF. The CDR3 coding sequence is TGTGCCAGCAGTGACTCAGGGGGCATCACCGGGGAGCTGTTTTTT.

This clone has just one count. This rearrangement joins TRBV14 to TRBJ1-6; D not certain. This CDR3 comprises 14 residues. Germline-derived CDR1 and CDR2 are SGHDN and FVKESK. V gave up 7 bases and J gave up 0 bases, with 7 bases separating them. This chain's CDR3 is CASKQNSYNSPLHF. In DNA, the CDR3 is TGTGCCAGCAAACAGAACTCCTATAATTCACCCCTCCACTTT.

The chain links TRBV27 to TRBJ2-5; a weak D match, TRBD2 (5 bases). Germline V gene data show CDR1 as MNHEY and CDR2 as SMNVEV (reference sequence). The CDR3 spans 14 residues. Between the trimmed V and J ends, which lost 5 bases and 3 bases, there was a span of 13 bases. This CDR3 reads CASSERTGEETQYF. In nucleotides, the CDR3 is TGTGCCAGCAGTGAACGGACTGGCGAAGAGACCCAGTACTTC.

The CDR3: CASSPGTATYGYTF. As DNA, the CDR3 is TGTGCCAGCAGCCCCGGGACAGCGACTTATGGCTACACCTTC. The rearrangement links TRBV5-6 to TRBJ1-2; 7 nucleotides match TRBD1. J lost 5 bases, V lost 4 bases, and 8 bases had no gene match. The CDR3 has 14 residues. Germline V lookup: CDR1 SGHDT, CDR2 YYEEEE.

This clone was observed a single time. The chain uses TRBV24-1 and TRBJ2-1, with a weak D call TRBD2 (5 bases). Per the germline V gene, CDR1 is KGHDR and CDR2 is SFDVKD. The length of the CDR3 is 13 residues. V lost 6 bases and J lost 12, with 17 bases in between. The DNA of the CDR3 is TGTGCCACCAGTCACCCCGCCACAGCGGCGCAGTTCTTC. Translating gives CATSHPATAAQFF.

The chain links TRBV9 to TRBJ2-5; tentatively, D is TRBD2 (6 bases). With 3 bases removed from V and 5 bases from J, the gap between germline ends came to 29 bases. The V gene's germline CDR1 is SGDLS and CDR2 YYNGEE. There are 19 residues in the CDR3. CDR3 bases: TGTGCCAGCAGCGCAACCAGGGTTGGTTTTTCGGGGGATTGGGAGACCCAGTACTTC. Protein product: CASSATRVGFSGDWETQYF.

This clone showed up just a few times. This chain connects TRBV24-1 to TRBJ2-7; the D is unclear. V was shortened by 4 bases and J by 5 bases, with 8 bases between the two germline ends. In germline, CDR1 is KGHDR, CDR2 SFDVKD. CDR3 length: 12 amino acids. Here the CDR3 DNA reads TGTGCCACCAGTGACCCCCAGGACGAGCAGTACTTC. Translation: CATSDPQDEQYF.

This chain connects TRBV5-6 to TRBJ2-7, with a possible D match to TRBD2 (6 bases). The CDR3 is 14 residues long. Trimming took off 0 bases at V and 0 bases at J, with 7 bases between the two ends. From germline, CDR1 is SGHDT and CDR2 YYEEEE. DNA for the CDR3: TGTGCCAGCAGCTTGGAGCGGGCCTCCTACGAGCAGTACTTC. Its translation is CASSLERASYEQYF.

This sequence joins TRBV19 and TRBJ2-1, with D perhaps TRBD1 (6 bases). V lost 7 bases and J 8 bases, leaving 15 bases between the germline ends. CDR1 is LNHDA and CDR2 is SQIVND in the germline V gene (reference sequence). There are 13 residues in the CDR3. The CDR3 DNA reads as TGTGCCAGTAATGCAGGGGAGTCATATGAGCAGTTCTTC. Translated: CASNAGESYEQFF.

The V gene is TRBV3-1 (or the pseudogene TRBV3-2), the J gene TRBJ1-2, with 8 bases fitting TRBD1. The germline CDR1 and CDR2 sequences are LGHDT and YNNKEL (reference sequence). The V and J ends lost 0 bases and 4 bases, in that order; junction bases with no gene match: 1. The CDR3 is made up of 14 amino acids. The CDR3 DNA is TGTGCCAGCAGCCAAGAAGGACAGGGCTATGGCTACACCTTC. It yields the protein CASSQEGQGYGYTF.

The J gene is TRBJ2-3, the V gene TRBV19; 9 positions match TRBD2. CDR1 LNHDA and CDR2 SQIVND come from the germline V gene (reference sequence). V gave up 4 bases and J gave up 5 bases; unmatched junction bases: 10. CDR3 length equals 16 residues. The CDR3 region is CASSTHTAGGVDTQYF. The CDR3 nucleotides read TGTGCCAGTAGTACCCACACAGCGGGAGGAGTAGATACGCAGTATTTT.

This clone was observed a handful of times. This rearrangement joins TRBV4-2 to TRBJ2-1; 12 bases are shared with TRBD2. This CDR3 spans 19 amino acids. J was trimmed by 5 bases and V by 0 bases; bases with no gene match: 11. Per germline, CDR1 LGHNA and CDR2 YNFKEQ. The CDR3, as DNA: TGTGCCAGCAGCCAAGATCTGTCTAGCGGGAGGGCCAAAAACAATGAGCAGTTCTTC. This encodes CASSQDLSSGRAKNNEQFF.

The chain employs TRBV7-2 and TRBJ1-6; D not resolved. V lost 5 bases and J 8 bases, leaving 10 bases between the germline ends. This CDR3 is built from 13 residues. Germline V gene lookup returns CDR1 SGHTA and CDR2 FQGNSA. Written as DNA, the CDR3 is TGTGCCAGCAGCGCCGGGATGGATTCACCCCTCCACTTT. This gives the protein CASSAGMDSPLHF. The whole variable domain, remainder taken from reference TRBV7-2 and TRBJ1-6, is GAGVSQSPSNKVTEKGKDVELRCDPISGHTALYWYRQSLGQGLEFLIYFQGNSAPDKSGLPSDRFSAERTGGSVSTLTIQRTQQEDSAVYLCASSAGMDSPLHFGNGTRLTVT.

This clone was picked up a small number of times. This chain uses TRBV14 with TRBJ1-6, with D perhaps matching TRBD1 (5 bases). V was shortened by 1 base and J by 7 bases, with 11 bases between the two germline ends. In germline, CDR1 is SGHDN, CDR2 FVKESK. There are 15 residues in the CDR3. The CDR3 DNA is TGTGCCAGCAGCCAAGGACAGCGGGGGAATTCACCCCTCCACTTT. It is translated as CASSQGQRGNSPLHF.

The sample holds one count of this clone. This rearrangement joins TRBV12-3 or TRBV12-4 to TRBJ2-7, with a weak D call TRBD1 (6 bases). The CDR3 is 13 residues long. V dropped 4 bases and J dropped 2 bases, with 9 bases sitting between them. Here the CDR3 DNA reads TGTGCCAGCAGTTGGGACATAACCTACGAGCAGTACTTC. Amino acids: CASSWDITYEQYF.

The V and J genes are TRBV6-6 and TRBJ2-5; D is unclear. V was clipped by 5 bases and J by 4 bases, with 8 bases between them. Germline V gives CDR1 MNHNY, CDR2 SVGAGI (reference sequence). CDR3 length: 12 residues. CDR3 in DNA: TGTGCCAGCAGTGCAACTTTAGAGACCCAGTACTTC. It translates to CASSATLETQYF.

The J gene is TRBJ1-4, the V gene TRBV5-6, with TRBD1 matching over 8 bases. After removal of 1 base from V and 6 bases from J, the junction contained 5 bases not matched to a gene. The CDR3 totals 15 residues. Germline values: CDR1 SGHDT, CDR2 YYEEEE. CDR3 sequence reads: CASSLWGTGDEKLFF. The CDR3 DNA sequence: TGTGCCAGCAGCTTGTGGGGGACAGGAGATGAAAAACTGTTTTTT.

In DNA, the CDR3 is TGTGCCAGCAGCTTGAGTGGGAGCTACTCTGGGGCCAACGTCCTGACTTTC. Encoded protein: CASSLSGSYSGANVLTF. The rearrangement links TRBV5-6 to TRBJ2-6, with D perhaps matching TRBD2 (5 bases). Germline loops: CDR1 SGHDT, CDR2 YYEEEE. Trimming shortened V by 1 base and J by 0 bases, and 11 bases separated the two germline ends. This CDR3 contains 17 residues.

The chain is built from TRBV11-2 and TRBJ2-1, with D perhaps TRBD1 (5 bases). The CDR3 is made up of 14 amino acids. The V and J ends lost 8 bases and 3 bases respectively, with 14 bases between them. Germline loops: CDR1 SGHAT, CDR2 FQNNGV. The DNA of the CDR3 is TGTGCCAGCCTTGCTCCAGGGATCTACAATGAGCAGTTCTTC. It is translated as CASLAPGIYNEQFF.

V usage is TRBV3-1 (or the pseudogene TRBV3-2) and J usage is TRBJ2-3; TRBD1 agrees at 10 bases. CDR3 length equals 16 residues. The germline V gene has CDR1 LGHDT and CDR2 YNNKEL (reference sequence). J lost 5 bases, V lost 6 bases, and 11 bases had no gene match. As DNA, the CDR3 is TGTGCCAGCAGATTACGACAGGGGGCCGGCAAAGATACGCAGTATTTT. As protein: CASRLRQGAGKDTQYF.